This T cell receptor beta chain was profiled in a study of PD-1 blockade in classical Hodgkin lymphoma. Study results and caveats: According to reports, newly diagnosed patients had lower baseline TCR diversity than healthy donors, and relapsed/refractory patients had lower baseline TCR diversity still.

Germline CDR1 LNHDA, CDR2 SQIVND (reference sequence). CDR3 length: 12 residues. V lost 6 bases and J lost 10, with 12 bases in between. Assay used: immunoSEQ multiplex PCR; TCRdb lists only in-frame clones, some missing. The table shows over 20,000 clones, with roughly 89% occurring only once. Worth noting for this clone: Its antigen is unknown.

Time point denoted: newly diagnosed, previously untreated cHL patient sample. PBMCs were thawed, and CD8+ T cells were then isolated from them by magnetic negative selection. The comparison group had newly diagnosed, previously untreated classical Hodgkin lymphoma. The chain has TRBV19 and TRBJ1-4, with D perhaps TRBD1 (5 bases). This receptor was taken from a human donor with classical Hodgkin lymphoma. Sequenced sample: CD8+ T cells from blood. CDR3 coding DNA: TGTGCCAGTAGCTCGGGAGGGGCAAAACTGTTTTTT. Translating gives CASSSGGAKLFF.